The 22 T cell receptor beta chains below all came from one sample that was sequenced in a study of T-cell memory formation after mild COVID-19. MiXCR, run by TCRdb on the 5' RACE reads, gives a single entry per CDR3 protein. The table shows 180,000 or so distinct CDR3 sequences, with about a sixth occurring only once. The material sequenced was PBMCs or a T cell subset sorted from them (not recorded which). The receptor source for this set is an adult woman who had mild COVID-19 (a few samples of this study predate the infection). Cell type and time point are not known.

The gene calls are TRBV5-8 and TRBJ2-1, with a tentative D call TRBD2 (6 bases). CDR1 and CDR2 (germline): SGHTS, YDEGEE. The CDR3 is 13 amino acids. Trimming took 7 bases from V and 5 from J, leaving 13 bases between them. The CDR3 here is CASETRRNNEQFF. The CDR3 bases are TGTGCCAGCGAGACTAGACGGAACAATGAGCAGTTCTTC.

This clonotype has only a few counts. CDR3 coding DNA: TGTGCCAGCAGTTACGACATTTTGGGAGCCAAAAACATTCAGTACTTC. Amino acid sequence: CASSYDILGAKNIQYF. This chain connects TRBV12-3 or TRBV12-4 to TRBJ2-4; D not resolved. Trimming removed 4 bases at V and 0 bases at J, with 13 bases between. There are 16 residues in the CDR3.

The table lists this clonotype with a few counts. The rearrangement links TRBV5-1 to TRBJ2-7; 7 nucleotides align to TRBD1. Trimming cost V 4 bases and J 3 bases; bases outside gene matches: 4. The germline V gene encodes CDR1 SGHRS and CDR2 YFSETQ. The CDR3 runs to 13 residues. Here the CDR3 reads CASSEDRNYEQYF. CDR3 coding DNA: TGCGCCAGCAGCGAGGACAGGAACTACGAGCAGTACTTC. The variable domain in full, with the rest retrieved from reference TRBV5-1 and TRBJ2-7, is KAGVTQTPRYLIKTRGQQVTLSCSPISGHRSVSWYQQTPGQGLQFLFEYFSETQRNKGNFPGRFSGRQFSNSRSEMNVSTLELGDSALYLCASSEDRNYEQYFGPGTRLTVT.

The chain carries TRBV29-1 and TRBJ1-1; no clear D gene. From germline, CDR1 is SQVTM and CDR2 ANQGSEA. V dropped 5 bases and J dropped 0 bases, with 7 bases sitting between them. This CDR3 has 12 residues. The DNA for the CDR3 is TGCAGCGTTAGAGGGCTGAACACTGAAGCTTTCTTT. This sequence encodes CSVRGLNTEAFF.

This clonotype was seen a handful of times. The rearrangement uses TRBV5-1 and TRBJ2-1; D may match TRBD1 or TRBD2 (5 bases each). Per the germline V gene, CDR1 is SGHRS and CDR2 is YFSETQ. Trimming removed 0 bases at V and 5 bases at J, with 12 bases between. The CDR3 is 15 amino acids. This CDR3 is CASSLAARGHNEQFF. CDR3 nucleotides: TGCGCCAGCAGCTTGGCCGCGAGGGGCCACAATGAGCAGTTCTTC.

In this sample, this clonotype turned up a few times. CDR3 nucleotide sequence: TGTGCCAGCAGCCGGGCAGGGGGAAAAGGAAACACCATATATTTT. This codes for CASSRAGGKGNTIYF. This chain links TRBV6-5 with TRBJ1-3; 7 nucleotides align to TRBD1. The V and J ends lost 6 bases and 4 bases, in that order; junction bases with no gene match: 9. The CDR3 length is 15 residues. The V gene's germline CDR1 is MNHEY and CDR2 SVGAGI.

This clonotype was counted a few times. CDR3 loop: CASRSTSANIQYF. The CDR3 coding sequence is TGTGCCAGCAGATCGACTAGCGCAAACATTCAGTACTTC. The chain links TRBV12-3 or TRBV12-4 to TRBJ2-4, with 8 bases lining up with TRBD2. The CDR3 runs to 13 residues. The trim removed 6 bases at V and 6 bases at J, leaving 4 bases unmatched.

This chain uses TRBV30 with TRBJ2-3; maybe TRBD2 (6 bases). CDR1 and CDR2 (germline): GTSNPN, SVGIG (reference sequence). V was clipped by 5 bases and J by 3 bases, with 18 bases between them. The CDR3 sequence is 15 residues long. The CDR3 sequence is CAWSHQGLRTDTQYF. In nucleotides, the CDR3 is TGTGCCTGGTCCCATCAGGGACTCCGTACAGATACGCAGTATTTT.

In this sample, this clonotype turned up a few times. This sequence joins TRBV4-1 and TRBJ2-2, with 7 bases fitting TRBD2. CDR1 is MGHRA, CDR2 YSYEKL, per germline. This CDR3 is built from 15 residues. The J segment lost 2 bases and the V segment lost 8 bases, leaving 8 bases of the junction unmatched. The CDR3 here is CASAERGPNTGELFF. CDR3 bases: TGCGCCAGCGCCGAGCGGGGCCCAAACACCGGGGAGCTGTTTTTT.

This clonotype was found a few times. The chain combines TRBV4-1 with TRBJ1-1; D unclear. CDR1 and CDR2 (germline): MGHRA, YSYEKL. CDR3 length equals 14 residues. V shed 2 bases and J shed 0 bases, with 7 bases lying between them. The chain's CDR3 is CASSQFTVNTEAFF. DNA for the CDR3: TGCGCCAGCAGCCAATTTACAGTGAACACTGAAGCTTTCTTT.

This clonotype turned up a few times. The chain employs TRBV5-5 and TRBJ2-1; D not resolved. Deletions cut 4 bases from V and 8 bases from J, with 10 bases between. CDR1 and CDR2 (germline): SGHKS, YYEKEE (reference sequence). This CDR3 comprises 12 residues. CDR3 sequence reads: CASSPLTDEQFF. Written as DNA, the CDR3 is TGTGCCAGCAGCCCCCTCACGGATGAGCAGTTCTTC.

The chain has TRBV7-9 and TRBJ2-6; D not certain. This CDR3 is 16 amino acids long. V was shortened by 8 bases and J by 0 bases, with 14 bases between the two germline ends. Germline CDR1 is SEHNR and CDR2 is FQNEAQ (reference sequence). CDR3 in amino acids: CASSLGLGSGANVLTF. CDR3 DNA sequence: TGTGCCAGCTCCCTGGGCCTTGGCTCTGGGGCCAACGTCCTGACTTTC.

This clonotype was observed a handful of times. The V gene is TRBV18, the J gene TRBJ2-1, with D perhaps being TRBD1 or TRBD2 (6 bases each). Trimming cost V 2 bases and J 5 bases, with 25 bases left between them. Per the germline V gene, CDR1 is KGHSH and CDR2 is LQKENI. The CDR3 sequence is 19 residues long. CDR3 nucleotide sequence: TGTGCCAGCTCACCATCACGGTCTTACAGGGTGGGACTCCACAATGAGCAGTTCTTC. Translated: CASSPSRSYRVGLHNEQFF.

CDR3 in amino acids: CASSLFLAGGFRFF. The CDR3 DNA sequence: TGTGCCAGCAGTTTATTTCTAGCGGGGGGGTTCAGGTTCTTC. This sequence joins TRBV28 and TRBJ2-1; 12 bases line up with TRBD2. Germline-derived CDR1 and CDR2 are MDHEN and SYDVKM. V shed 1 base and J 15 bases; nucleotides not matched to a gene: 7. The CDR3 covers 14 residues.

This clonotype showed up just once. The CDR3 here is CASSLTRYGNTIYF. CDR3 nucleotides: TGTGCCAGCTCCTTGACGCGATATGGAAACACCATATATTTT. This chain connects TRBV12-3 or TRBV12-4 to TRBJ1-3; D remains ambiguous. V lost 8 bases to trimming and J lost 3 bases, with 14 bases between them. This CDR3 contains 14 residues.

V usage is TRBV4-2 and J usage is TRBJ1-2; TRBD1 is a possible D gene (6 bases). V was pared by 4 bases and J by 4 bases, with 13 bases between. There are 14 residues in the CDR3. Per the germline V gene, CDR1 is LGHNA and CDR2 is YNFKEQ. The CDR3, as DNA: TGTGCCAGCAGCCGCACAGGGTCCGGCTATGGCTACACCTTC. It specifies CASSRTGSGYGYTF.

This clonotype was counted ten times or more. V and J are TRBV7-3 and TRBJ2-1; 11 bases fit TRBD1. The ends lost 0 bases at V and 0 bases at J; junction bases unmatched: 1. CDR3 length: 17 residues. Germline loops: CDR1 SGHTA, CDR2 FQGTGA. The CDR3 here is CASSLTGTGGSYNEQFF. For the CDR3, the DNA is TGTGCCAGCAGCTTAACCGGGACAGGGGGCTCCTACAATGAGCAGTTCTTC.

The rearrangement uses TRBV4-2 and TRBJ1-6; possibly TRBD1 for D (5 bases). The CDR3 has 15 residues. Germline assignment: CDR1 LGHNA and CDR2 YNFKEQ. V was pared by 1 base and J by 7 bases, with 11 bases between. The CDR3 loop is CASSQVGGGNSPLHF. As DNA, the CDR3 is TGTGCCAGCAGCCAAGTTGGGGGTGGAAATTCACCCCTCCACTTT.

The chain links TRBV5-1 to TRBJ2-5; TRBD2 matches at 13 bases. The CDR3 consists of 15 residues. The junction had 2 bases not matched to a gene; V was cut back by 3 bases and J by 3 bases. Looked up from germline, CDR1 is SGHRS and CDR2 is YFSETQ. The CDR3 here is CASSSGTSGKETQYF. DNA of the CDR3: TGCGCCAGCAGCTCCGGGACTAGCGGGAAAGAGACCCAGTACTTC.

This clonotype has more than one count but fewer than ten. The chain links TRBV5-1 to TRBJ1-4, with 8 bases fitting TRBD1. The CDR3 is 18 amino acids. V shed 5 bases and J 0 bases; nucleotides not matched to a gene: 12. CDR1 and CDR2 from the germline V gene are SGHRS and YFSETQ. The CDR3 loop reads CASSSVQGEKATNEKLFF. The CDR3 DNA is TGCGCCAGCAGTTCGGTACAGGGGGAAAAGGCAACTAATGAAAAACTGTTTTTT.

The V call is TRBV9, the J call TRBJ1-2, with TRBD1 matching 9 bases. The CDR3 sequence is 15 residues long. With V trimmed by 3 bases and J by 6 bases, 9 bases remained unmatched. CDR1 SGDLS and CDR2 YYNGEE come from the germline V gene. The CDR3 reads CASSAGQGSVNGYTF. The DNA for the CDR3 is TGTGCCAGCAGCGCGGGACAGGGTTCGGTCAATGGCTACACCTTC. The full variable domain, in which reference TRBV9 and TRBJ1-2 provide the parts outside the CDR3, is DSGVTQTPKHLITATGQRVTLRCSPRSGDLSVYWYQQSLDQGLQFLIQYYNGEERAKGNILERFSAQQFPDLHSELNLSSLELGDSALYFCASSAGQGSVNGYTFGSGTRLTVV.

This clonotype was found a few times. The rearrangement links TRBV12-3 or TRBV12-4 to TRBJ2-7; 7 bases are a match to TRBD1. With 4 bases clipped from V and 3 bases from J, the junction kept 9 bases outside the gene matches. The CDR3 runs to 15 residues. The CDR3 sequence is CASSSGTVGIYEQYF. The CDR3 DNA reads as TGTGCCAGCAGTTCCGGGACAGTAGGAATCTACGAGCAGTACTTC.